This T cell receptor (beta chain) is drawn from a study of graft-versus-host responses after intestinal transplantation. TCRdb's copy holds only in-frame clones and misses some; the assay was immunoSEQ multiplex PCR. The profile shows roughly 56,000 clones, about 93% of them singletons. The CDR3 spans 16 residues. The germline V and J ends were trimmed by 5 bases and 0 bases, with 14 bases remaining between them. The germline V gene has CDR1 SGHVS and CDR2 FNYEAQ. The material sequenced was PBMCs, taken 118 days after intestinal transplantation. This chain connects TRBV7-6 to TRBJ2-1, with D unclear. The clonotype originates from a human patient who received an intestinal transplant, so some T cells may come from the graft donor. CDR3 nucleotide sequence: TGTGCCAGCAGCCTCTCCGAGCGCCACTCCTACAATGAGCAGTTCTTC. This gives the protein CASSLSERHSYNEQFF.